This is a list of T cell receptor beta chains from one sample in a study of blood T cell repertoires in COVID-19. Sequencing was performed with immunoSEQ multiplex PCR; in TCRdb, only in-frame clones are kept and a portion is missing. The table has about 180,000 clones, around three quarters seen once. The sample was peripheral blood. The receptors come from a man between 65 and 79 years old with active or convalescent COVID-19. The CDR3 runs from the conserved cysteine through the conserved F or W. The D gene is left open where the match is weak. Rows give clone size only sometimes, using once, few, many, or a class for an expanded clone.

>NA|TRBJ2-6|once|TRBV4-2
TGTGCCAGCAGCCAAGGCACATCTGGGGCCAACGTCCTGACTTTC
CASSQGTSGANVLTF
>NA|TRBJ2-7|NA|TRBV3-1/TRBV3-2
TGTGCCAGCAGCCAAGCATCCGGGATCCCCTTCGGCGAGCAGTACTTC
CASSQASGIPFGEQYF
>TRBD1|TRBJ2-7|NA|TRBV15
TGTGCCACCAGCCCGGGACAGGGGGCCATCTACGAGCAGTACTTC
CATSPGQGAIYEQYF
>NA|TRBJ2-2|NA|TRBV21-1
TGTGCCAGCAGCATTTACGAAGAGAGGGATATTACAGGGGGCATCACCGGGGAGCTGTTTTTT
CASSIYEERDITGGITGELFF
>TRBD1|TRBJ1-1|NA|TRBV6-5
TGTGCCAGCAGCCGACAGGGGGTTAACACTGAAGCTTTCTTT
CASSRQGVNTEAFF
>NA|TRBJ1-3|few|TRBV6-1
TGTGCCAGCAGTGAAGGTGGCAGCGCTGGAAACACCATATATTTT
CASSEGGSAGNTIYF
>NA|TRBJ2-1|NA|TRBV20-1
TGCAGTGCTAGTGATGCGTCTTTATACAATGAGCAGTTCTTC
CSASDASLYNEQFF
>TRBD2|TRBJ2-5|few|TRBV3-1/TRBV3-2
TGTGCCAGCAGCCAAGATTTGGTAGCGGGAGTCAAAGAGACCCAGTACTTC
CASSQDLVAGVKETQYF
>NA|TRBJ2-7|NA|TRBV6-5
TGTGCCAGCAGTTACGACGCAGGGAATAGCTACGAGCAGTACTTC
CASSYDAGNSYEQYF
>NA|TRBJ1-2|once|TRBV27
TGTGCCAGCAGTTTATCTGGGGCCGGGGGCTATGGCTACACCTTC
CASSLSGAGGYGYTF
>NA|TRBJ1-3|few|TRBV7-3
TGTGCCAGCAGCTTAAATTCCGGCTCTGGAAACACCATATATTTT
CASSLNSGSGNTIYF
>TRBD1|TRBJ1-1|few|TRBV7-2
TGTGCCAGCAGCTGGGGGACAGGGAACACTGAAGCTTTCTTT
CASSWGTGNTEAFF
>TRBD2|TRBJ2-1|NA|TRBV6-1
TGTGCCAGCAGTGAAATCGCTAGCGGGGGGAGGAGGAATGAGCAGTTCTTC
CASSEIASGGRRNEQFF
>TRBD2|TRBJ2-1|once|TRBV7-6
TGTGCCAGCAGCCTTAGCGGGGACAATGAGCAGTTCTTC
CASSLSGDNEQFF
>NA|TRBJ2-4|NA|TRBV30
TGTGCCTGGAGTGGGGGCCTCCAATCTGGTCAGTACTTC
CAWSGGLQSGQYF
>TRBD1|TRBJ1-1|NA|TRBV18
TGTGCCAGCTCAGCCACAGGGGGCGGGAGGACTGAAGCTTTCTTT
CASSATGGGRTEAFF
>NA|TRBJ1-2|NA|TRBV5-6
TGTGCCAGCAGCTTGGCCTCGGGCAGGGTCTATGGCTACACCTTC
CASSLASGRVYGYTF
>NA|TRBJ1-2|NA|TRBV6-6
TGTGCCAGCAGTTACTTGCCCCGGCGGGGAAACTATGGCTACACCTTC
CASSYLPRRGNYGYTF
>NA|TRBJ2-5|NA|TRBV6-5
TGTGCCAGCAGTAGACGACAGGAGGAGACCCAGTACTTC
CASSRRQEETQYF
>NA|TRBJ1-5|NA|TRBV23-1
TGCGCCAGCAGAGGGGGTCCCCTTATGAGCAATCAGCCCCAGCATTTT
CASRGGPLMSNQPQHF
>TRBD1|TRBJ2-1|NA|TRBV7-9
TGTGCCAGCAGCTTAAGTCCGGGACAGGGTTTCAATGAGCAGTTCTTC
CASSLSPGQGFNEQFF
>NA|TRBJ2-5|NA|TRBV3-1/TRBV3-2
TGTGCCAGCAGCCGACAACAGACTAACTCTTGGGAGACCCAGTACTTC
CASSRQQTNSWETQYF
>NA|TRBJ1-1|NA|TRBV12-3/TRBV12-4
TGTGCCAGCAGTTTGGCGAACACTGAAGCTTTCTTT
CASSLANTEAFF
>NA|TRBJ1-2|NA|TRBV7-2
TGTGCCAGCAGCTTCGACTCTAACTATGGCTACACCTTC
CASSFDSNYGYTF
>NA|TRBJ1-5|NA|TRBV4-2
TGTGCCAGCAGCCCCACAGTCGTGGCAGGTTTGTTTCCCAGCCGGCAGGATCAGCCCCAGCATTTT
CASSPTVVAGLFPSRQDQPQHF
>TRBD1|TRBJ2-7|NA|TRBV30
TGTGCCTGGAGCGGACAGGGGGCAGGAGAGCAGTACTTC
CAWSGQGAGEQYF
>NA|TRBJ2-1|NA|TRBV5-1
TGCGCCAGCAGCTCCCCGGGGAATGAGCAGTTCTTC
CASSSPGNEQFF
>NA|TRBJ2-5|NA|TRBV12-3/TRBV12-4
TGTGCCAGCAGTATCCGAGAGACCCAGTACTTC
CASSIRETQYF
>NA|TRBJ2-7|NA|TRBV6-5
TGTGCCAGCAGTTACTCGAGGGCAGTCGACGAGCAGTACTTC
CASSYSRAVDEQYF
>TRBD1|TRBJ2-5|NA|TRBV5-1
TGCGCCAGCAACCCTTCGGGACAGGGGGAGACCCAGTACTTC
CASNPSGQGETQYF
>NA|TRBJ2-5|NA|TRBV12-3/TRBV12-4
TGTGCCAGCAGTTTTTTCCGGCAAGAGACCCAGTACTTC
CASSFFRQETQYF
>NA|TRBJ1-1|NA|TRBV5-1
TGCGCCAGCAGCTCCAGGGGTTCCGACACTGAAGCTTTCTTT
CASSSRGSDTEAFF
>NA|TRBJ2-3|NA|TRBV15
TGTGCCACCAGCAGAGGACCCAGTGAGGGCACAGATACGCAGTATTTT
CATSRGPSEGTDTQYF
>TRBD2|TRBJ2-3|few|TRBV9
TGTGCCAGCAGCGTATTTGCGGGGGGAAGCACAGATACGCAGTATTTT
CASSVFAGGSTDTQYF
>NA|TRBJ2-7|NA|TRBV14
TGTGCCAGCAGCCAAGTTGTGGCTAGAGCGGGCTACGAGCAGTACTTC
CASSQVVARAGYEQYF
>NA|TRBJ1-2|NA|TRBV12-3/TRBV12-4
TGTGCCAGCAGTTTACAACTGCACTATGGCTACACCTTC
CASSLQLHYGYTF
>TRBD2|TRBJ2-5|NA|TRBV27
TGTGCCAGCAGCATGGGACTAGCGACCCTCCAGTACTTC
CASSMGLATLQYF
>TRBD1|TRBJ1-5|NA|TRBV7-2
TGTGCCAGCAGCTTAGCCCCGACAGGGTTTGGGCAGCCCCAGCATTTT
CASSLAPTGFGQPQHF
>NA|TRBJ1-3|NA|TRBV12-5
TGTGCTAGTGGTTTGCAGTCAGGAGGCGTCGGAAACACCATATATTTT
CASGLQSGGVGNTIYF
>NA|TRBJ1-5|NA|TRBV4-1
TGCGCCAGCAGCCAAGTAGACATGGGGAGCGGGCCCCAGCATTTT
CASSQVDMGSGPQHF
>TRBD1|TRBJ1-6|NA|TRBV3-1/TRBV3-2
TGTGCCAGCAGTCAGGACAGGGATTCACCCCTCCACTTT
CASSQDRDSPLHF
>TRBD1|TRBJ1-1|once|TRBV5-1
TGCGCCAGCAGCCGGACAGCAGGGGGAAACGAAGCTTTCTTT
CASSRTAGGNEAFF
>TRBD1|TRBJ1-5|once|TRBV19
TGTGCCAGTAGCCTCGACAGGGATCATCAGCCCCAGCATTTT
CASSLDRDHQPQHF
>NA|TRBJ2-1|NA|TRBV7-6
TGTGCCAGCAGCCTGGGGTCGGGGGAATACAATGAGCAGTTCTTC
CASSLGSGEYNEQFF
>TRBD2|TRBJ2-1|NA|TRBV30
TGTGCCTGGAGTGGGGCGGGAGGGCCATGGGAGCAGTTCTTC
CAWSGAGGPWEQFF
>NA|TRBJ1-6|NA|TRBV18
TGTGCCAGCTGCGTGGGAGGGTCGAGCTCCTATAATTCACCCCTCCACTTT
CASCVGGSSSYNSPLHF
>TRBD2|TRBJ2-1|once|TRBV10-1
TGCGCCAGCGCGGGGGAGGGTGAGCAGTTCTTC
CASAGEGEQFF
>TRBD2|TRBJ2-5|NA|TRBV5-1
TGCGCCAGCAGTCGGGAGGGGGGAACGGAGACCCAGTACTTC
CASSREGGTETQYF
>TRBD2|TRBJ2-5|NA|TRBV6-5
TGTGCCAGCAGCAGCGGACTAGCGGGAGTCGAGACCCAGTACTTC
CASSSGLAGVETQYF
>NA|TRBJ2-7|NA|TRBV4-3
TGCGCCAGCAGCCAAGGACAAGGAACCTACGAGCAGTACTTC
CASSQGQGTYEQYF
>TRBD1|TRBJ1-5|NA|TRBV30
TGTGCCTGGAGTGTACCCCGGACAGGGAGTAGCAATCAGCCCCAGCATTTT
CAWSVPRTGSSNQPQHF
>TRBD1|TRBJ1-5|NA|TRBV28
TGTGCCAGCAGGATCCGGGACAGGGGGCTGCGGCGACGCCAGCCCCAGCATTTT
CASRIRDRGLRRRQPQHF
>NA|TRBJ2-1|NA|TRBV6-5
TGTGCCACTAAGGACAGCCTGACCTACAATGAGCAGTTCTTC
CATKDSLTYNEQFF
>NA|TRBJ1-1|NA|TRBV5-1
TGCGCCAGCAGCTGGGAGGGGGGCACTGAAGCTTTCTTT
CASSWEGGTEAFF
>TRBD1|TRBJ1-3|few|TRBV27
TGTGCCAGCAGTTCCGACAGGGGGTTCGGAAACACCATATATTTT
CASSSDRGFGNTIYF